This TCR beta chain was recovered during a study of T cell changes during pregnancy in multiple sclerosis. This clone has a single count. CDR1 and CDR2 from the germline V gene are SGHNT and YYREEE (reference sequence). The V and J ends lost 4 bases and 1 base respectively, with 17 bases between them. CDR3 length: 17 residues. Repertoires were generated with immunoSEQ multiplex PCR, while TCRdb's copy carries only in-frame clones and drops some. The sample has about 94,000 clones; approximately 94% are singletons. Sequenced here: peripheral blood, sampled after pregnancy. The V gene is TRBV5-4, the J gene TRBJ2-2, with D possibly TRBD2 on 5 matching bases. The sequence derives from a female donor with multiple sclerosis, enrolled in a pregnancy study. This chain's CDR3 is CASSPPRNAGNTGELFF. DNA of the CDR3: TGTGCCAGCAGCCCCCCCCGTAACGCGGGGAACACCGGGGAGCTGTTTTTT.